Listed below are T cell receptor beta chains from one sample, sequenced in a study of T cell repertoires in cytomegalovirus infection. TCRdb called the reads again in MiXCR, with one record for every CDR3 protein. The profile covers about 310,000 distinct CDR3 sequences, with about 9.1% appearing a single time and more than 2.5% taken by the ten largest. The sequencing sample was made of PBMCs. The receptor source for this set is a human donor in good health (CMV status not recorded). Some clones in this sample may be carry-over from other donors' samples. Both conserved end residues are part of each CDR3. Each record gives: V gene, CDR3 protein.

>TRBV5-1
CASSLRGLAENGELFF
>TRBV9
CASSVGDRGETQYF
>TRBV10-3
CAISEGGAGYGYTF
>TRBV25-1
CASRSGTGGYGYTF
>TRBV20-1
CSASSLRDQPQHF
>TRBV6-2/TRBV6-3
CASSYVGHLGETQYF
>TRBV7-9
CASSLLGPNTEAFF
>TRBV7-8
CASGYSGANVLTF
>TRBV7-2
CASSPRLAGGPFEQYF
>TRBV15
CATSSHLSEKPYNQPQHF
>TRBV28
CASRGPTEAFF
>TRBV25-1
CASTPMANEKLFF
>TRBV9
CASSPRWGPAEQYF
>TRBV12-3/TRBV12-4
CASSLTLTGNEQYF
>TRBV7-2
CASAQNLAGGTQYF
>TRBV11-2
CASSLGAGAQETQYF
>TRBV5-1
CASSSTTSGVDTQYF
>TRBV6-6
CASRGLAGGSGETQYF
>TRBV5-1
CASSLELAGYNEQFF
>TRBV7-8
CASSLGKRQGRVISNQPQHF
>TRBV15
CATSRVGYGANVLTF
>TRBV20-1
CSAHRGGRSSYNEQFF
>TRBV7-9
CASSFARDEETQYF
>TRBV5-1
CASSLADAAGELFF
>TRBV7-2
CASSLVSGNQPQHF
>TRBV28
CASTPRRARAFF
>TRBV6-2/TRBV6-3
CATSQGTDTQYF
>TRBV6-2/TRBV6-3
CASSRIISSDRRTEKLFF
>TRBV19
CASSLRTSGTDTQYF
>TRBV7-8
CASSLGGGLGYNEQFF